Following are 4 T cell receptor beta chains from one sample sequenced in a study of blood T cell repertoires in COVID-19. Sequencing was performed with immunoSEQ multiplex PCR; in TCRdb, only in-frame clones are kept and a portion is missing. This sample has 200,000 to 300,000 clones, with 65% to 90% found just once. The sequenced sample consisted of peripheral blood. The receptors were gathered from a middle-aged man with COVID-19, enrolled during active disease.

The chain couples TRBV5-1 to TRBJ1-4; D possibly corresponds to TRBD1 (6 bases). The CDR3 has 13 residues. The germline V gene has CDR1 SGHRS and CDR2 YFSETQ. The V end was cut by 1 base, the J end by 6 bases, with 7 bases between. The CDR3, as DNA: TGCGCCAGCAGCTTGCAGGGGTATGAAAAACTGTTTTTT. Translated: CASSLQGYEKLFF.

This clone was counted only a few times. The V and J genes are TRBV7-2 and TRBJ1-2, with TRBD1 as a possible D gene (6 bases). The germline CDR1 and CDR2 sequences are SGHTA and FQGNSA. Trimming removed 5 bases from V and 1 base from J, with 11 bases in between. This CDR3 region has 14 residues. This chain's CDR3 is CASSPDSLNYGYTF. The CDR3 nucleotides read TGTGCCAGCAGCCCGGACAGCCTTAACTATGGCTACACCTTC.

DNA for the CDR3: TGTGCCACCAGTGATTTACAGGGACCGAAAGAGACCCAGTACTTC. It translates to CATSDLQGPKETQYF. V is TRBV24-1 and J is TRBJ2-5, with D possibly being TRBD1 (6 bases). V was shortened by 1 base and J by 3 bases, with 11 bases between the two germline ends. The V gene's germline CDR1 is KGHDR and CDR2 SFDVKD. The CDR3 loop spans 15 amino acids.

This chain uses TRBV18 with TRBJ1-1; TRBD1 matches 9 bases. The CDR3 totals 18 residues. The V gene's germline CDR1 is KGHSH and CDR2 LQKENI. V lost 4 bases to trimming and J lost 1 base; unmatched junction nucleotides: 13. CDR3 amino acids: CASSHRQGEGFWNTEAFF. The CDR3 region has the DNA TGTGCCAGCTCACACCGACAGGGGGAGGGTTTTTGGAACACTGAAGCTTTCTTT.